The 26 T cell receptor beta chains in this list originate from one sample, sequenced in a study of shared clonotypes between healthy human individuals. The data were produced by immunoSEQ multiplex PCR, yet TCRdb's version contains in-frame clones alone and is incomplete. Of 150,000 to 200,000 clones listed, roughly 93% were seen once; the top ten hold 0.067%. Sequencing used naive CD4+ T cells sorted from blood. Subset reported: CD45RA+ positively selected. These TCRs come from a woman younger than 45 in good health.

The chain joins TRBV19 to TRBJ2-5; D is possibly TRBD1 or TRBD2 (5 bases each). The closer fit of TRBJ2-7 to the DNA end suggests the J call may be wrong. CDR3 size: 16 residues. Germline CDR1 and CDR2: LNHDA and SQIVND (reference sequence). In DNA, the CDR3 is TGTGCCAGTATGAAAGTATCTGGGGGTTCGTCCTACGAGCAGTACTTC. Its translation is CASMKVSGGSSYEQYF.

The chain has TRBV28 and TRBJ2-7; 8 bases line up with TRBD2. J was trimmed by 5 bases and V by 3 bases; bases with no gene match: 6. The CDR3 runs 14 residues. Germline V gene lookup returns CDR1 MDHEN and CDR2 SYDVKM. CDR3 DNA sequence: TGTGCCAGCAGTTTCTCAAGCGGGAGACACGAGCAGTACTTC. It specifies CASSFSSGRHEQYF.

The rearrangement links TRBV5-3 to TRBJ1-1; a weak D match, TRBD1 (5 bases). TRBV5-3 is flagged as an ORF with uncertain function. This CDR3 contains 14 residues. Trimming removed 5 bases from V and 4 bases from J, with 15 bases in between. The CDR3 DNA sequence: TGTGCCAGAAGTTCTTCAGGGAGCGGCACTGAAGCTTTCTTT. It yields the protein CARSSSGSGTEAFF.

This chain connects TRBV5-1 to TRBJ1-5, with TRBD1 as a possible D gene (5 bases). Between the trimmed V and J ends, which lost 3 bases and 6 bases, there was a span of 13 bases. This CDR3 spans 14 amino acids. Germline V lookup: CDR1 SGHRS, CDR2 YFSETQ. The CDR3 nucleotides are TGCGCCAGCAGCTCCGGGACCGAAGGTCAGCCCCAGCATTTT. Its translation is CASSSGTEGQPQHF.

The chain recombines TRBV6-1 with TRBJ2-5; TRBD1 matches at 7 bases. V trimming: 3 bases; J trimming: 0 bases; junction bases outside the gene matches: 13. The length of the CDR3 is 18 residues. Germline assignment: CDR1 MNHNS and CDR2 SASEGT. CDR3 DNA: TGTGCCAGCAGTGAGACAGGGACCAGATTTTCCTACCAAGAGACCCAGTACTTC. Protein: CASSETGTRFSYQETQYF.

The chain employs TRBV28 and TRBJ1-3, with D unresolved. CDR1 is MDHEN and CDR2 is SYDVKM in the germline V gene. This CDR3 comprises 12 residues. V dropped 6 bases and J dropped 0 bases, with 3 bases sitting between them. The CDR3 loop is CASRYSGNTIYF. In DNA form, the CDR3 reads TGTGCCAGCAGGTACTCTGGAAACACCATATATTTT.

V and J are TRBV4-1 and TRBJ1-2, with a tentative D call TRBD1 (6 bases). The V end lost 1 base, the J end lost 6 bases, and 18 bases lay between the germline ends. The CDR3 has 16 amino acids. CDR1 is MGHRA and CDR2 is YSYEKL in the germline V gene. In nucleotides, the CDR3 is TGCGCCAGCAGCCAAGGAGGGGGTAGGAAGGGCGATGGCTACACCTTC. Amino acid sequence: CASSQGGGRKGDGYTF.

V gene TRBV5-6 combines with J gene TRBJ1-5; possible D gene TRBD1, 5 bases. The CDR3 is made up of 14 amino acids. The V end lost 6 bases, the J end lost 3 bases, and 13 bases lay between the germline ends. Germline V gene data show CDR1 as SGHDT and CDR2 as YYEEEE. For the CDR3, the DNA is TGTGCCAGCAATGGAAGGACACCCAATCAGCCCCAGCATTTT. It translates to CASNGRTPNQPQHF. Full variable domain (rest looked up from reference TRBV5-6 and TRBJ1-5): DAGVTQSPTHLIKTRGQQVTLRCSPKSGHDTVSWYQQALGQGPQFIFQYYEEEERQRGNFPDRFSGHQFPNYSSELNVNALLLGDSALYLCASNGRTPNQPQHFGDGTRLSIL.

The chain combines TRBV30 with TRBJ2-7; D call uncertain. V shed 4 bases and J shed 3 bases, with 19 bases lying between them. Germline V lookup: CDR1 GTSNPN, CDR2 SVGIG (reference sequence). The CDR3 spans 15 residues. The CDR3 loop reads CAWNVLGRSIYEQYF. CDR3 nucleotides: TGTGCCTGGAATGTACTCGGCAGGTCCATCTACGAGCAGTACTTC.

V is TRBV10-2 and J is TRBJ2-3; D is uncertain. Between the trimmed V and J ends, which lost 7 bases and 1 base, there was a span of 9 bases. Germline CDR1 reads WSHSY; CDR2 reads SAAADI. There are 13 residues in the CDR3. The CDR3 coding sequence is TGCGCCAGCACCTTGGCAGGCACAGATACGCAGTATTTT. Its translation is CASTLAGTDTQYF.

There are a few counts of this clone. The chain has TRBV5-4 and TRBJ2-7; 8 bases line up with TRBD2. The junction had 7 bases not matched to a gene; V was cut back by 0 bases and J by 5 bases. Germline loops: CDR1 SGHNT, CDR2 YYREEE (reference sequence). This CDR3 region has 15 residues. CDR3 loop: CASSLAGSGSNEQYF. CDR3 coding DNA: TGTGCCAGCAGCTTGGCCGGCAGCGGGAGTAACGAGCAGTACTTC.

This chain uses TRBV18 with TRBJ2-5, with 9 nucleotides matching TRBD1. The end of the DNA aligns better with TRBJ2-7, so the J call may be wrong. Looked up from germline, CDR1 is KGHSH and CDR2 is LQKENI. CDR3 size: 15 residues. In DNA, the CDR3 is TGTGCCAGCTCACCGGGGGACAGGGTGGTTGGCGAGCAGTACTTC. Protein: CASSPGDRVVGEQYF.

The rearrangement uses TRBV27 and TRBJ1-1, with no clear D. V was clipped by 6 bases and J by 3 bases, with 17 bases between them. The germline V gene encodes CDR1 MNHEY and CDR2 SMNVEV (reference sequence). The CDR3 sequence is 15 residues long. The CDR3, as DNA: TGTGCCAGCAGACCTTTTCAGCTGTCCTACACTGAAGCTTTCTTT. It is translated as CASRPFQLSYTEAFF.

The gene calls are TRBV19 and TRBJ2-5; the match to TRBD2 covers 15 bases. The J call may be faulty, since TRBJ2-7 better matches the DNA end. Germline V gene lookup returns CDR1 LNHDA and CDR2 SQIVND (reference sequence). This CDR3 is 16 amino acids long. The CDR3 DNA is TGTGCCAGTGGACTAGCGGGAGGGCTGGGCCCCTCCGAGCAGTACTTC. It yields the protein CASGLAGGLGPSEQYF.

The V and J genes are TRBV28 and TRBJ1-4; TRBD1 aligns across 8 bases. Germline CDR1 reads MDHEN; CDR2 reads SYDVKM. J was trimmed by 8 bases and V by 3 bases; bases with no gene match: 11. CDR3 length: 16 residues. The CDR3 spells CASSFHPGGAREKLFF. The DNA of the CDR3 is TGTGCCAGCAGTTTTCATCCAGGGGGCGCAAGGGAAAAACTGTTTTTT.

The chain uses TRBV27 and TRBJ2-5, with D maybe TRBD2 (5 bases). The CDR3 totals 15 residues. The germline V and J ends were trimmed by 5 bases and 1 base, with 14 bases remaining between them. Per the germline V gene, CDR1 is MNHEY and CDR2 is SMNVEV (reference sequence). CDR3 in amino acids: CASSPNEGSQETQYF. Written as DNA, the CDR3 is TGTGCCAGCAGTCCCAACGAGGGCAGCCAAGAGACCCAGTACTTC.

The chain couples TRBV6-5 to TRBJ1-2; D possibly corresponds to TRBD1 (5 bases). The CDR3 length is 15 residues. CDR1 is MNHEY and CDR2 is SVGAGI in the germline V gene. V was clipped by 6 bases and J by 3 bases, with 17 bases between them. DNA for the CDR3: TGTGCCAGCAGAGTCACCCCAGGGTCCTACTATGGCTACACCTTC. Protein product: CASRVTPGSYYGYTF.

V usage is TRBV7-2 and J usage is TRBJ2-2; D possibly corresponds to TRBD1 (7 bases). The CDR3 length is 16 residues. CDR1 and CDR2 from the germline V gene are SGHTA and FQGNSA. The V end lost 2 bases, the J end lost 2 bases, and 12 bases lay between the germline ends. CDR3 protein: CASSLRRGRNTGELFF. CDR3 nucleotides: TGTGCCAGCAGCTTAAGGAGGGGGCGAAACACCGGGGAGCTGTTTTTT.

This clone has just a few counts. Other DNA sequences from this sample encode an identical CDR3 as well. V gene TRBV9 combines with J gene TRBJ2-7; 12 positions match TRBD2. The CDR3 is made up of 14 amino acids. From germline, CDR1 is SGDLS and CDR2 YYNGEE. V lost 4 bases, J lost 6 bases, and 5 bases stayed unmatched. This CDR3 is CASSPRLAGVEQYF. For the CDR3, the DNA is TGTGCCAGCAGCCCCCGACTAGCGGGAGTCGAGCAGTACTTC.

The chain joins TRBV7-8 to TRBJ1-5, with D possibly TRBD1 on 6 matching bases. CDR3 length: 15 amino acids. CDR1 is SGHVS and CDR2 is FQNEAQ in the germline V gene. The germline V and J ends were trimmed by 1 base and 7 bases, with 14 bases remaining between them. The CDR3 spells CASSLDGTLRQPQHF. CDR3 nucleotide sequence: TGTGCCAGCAGCTTAGATGGGACACTTAGACAGCCCCAGCATTTT.

The chain has TRBV9 and TRBJ2-3, with 8 bases that match TRBD1. The germline V gene has CDR1 SGDLS and CDR2 YYNGEE. The CDR3 extends over 16 amino acids. Germline trimming cut 2 bases from V and 0 bases from J; bases unmatched to any gene: 5. The CDR3 here is CASSVTGGRSTDTQYF. Written as DNA, the CDR3 is TGTGCCAGCAGCGTCACAGGGGGACGGAGCACAGATACGCAGTATTTT.

V and J are TRBV30 and TRBJ1-5; D gene ambiguous. This CDR3 has 13 amino acids. V gave up 2 bases and J gave up 4 bases, with 9 bases separating them. Germline assignment: CDR1 GTSNPN and CDR2 SVGIG (reference sequence). This CDR3 is CAWSRDLNQPQHF. Written as DNA, the CDR3 is TGTGCCTGGAGTAGGGATTTAAATCAGCCCCAGCATTTT. Complete variable domain (other parts from reference TRBV30 and TRBJ1-5): SQTIHQWPATLVQPVGSPLSLECTVEGTSNPNLYWYRQAAGRGLQLLFYSVGIGQISSEVPQNLSASRPQDRQFILSSKKLLLSDSGFYLCAWSRDLNQPQHFGDGTRLSIL.

The chain is built from TRBV28 and TRBJ2-7; TRBD2 matches 8 bases. This CDR3 region has 15 residues. Per the germline V gene, CDR1 is MDHEN and CDR2 is SYDVKM. V trimming: 2 bases; J trimming: 0 bases; junction bases outside the gene matches: 3. Here the CDR3 DNA reads TGTGCCAGCAGTTTAGCACTAGCGGACTCCTACGAGCAGTACTTC. This translates into CASSLALADSYEQYF.

This chain connects TRBV11-2 to TRBJ2-2; D call uncertain. This CDR3 region has 12 residues. V was pared by 6 bases and J by 0 bases, with 2 bases between. The germline V gene encodes CDR1 SGHAT and CDR2 FQNNGV. This CDR3 is CASSTNTGELFF. The DNA of the CDR3 is TGTGCCAGCAGTACGAACACCGGGGAGCTGTTTTTT.

The chain uses TRBV19 and TRBJ2-7; maybe TRBD2 (5 bases). The CDR3 has 17 amino acids. The V end was cut by 6 bases, the J end by 7 bases, with 28 bases between. Germline-derived CDR1 and CDR2 are LNHDA and SQIVND (reference sequence). The CDR3 DNA reads as TGTGCCAGTAGCACCGTCTTGGCGAGGGAATATCCTAGAGAGCAGTACTTC. Protein: CASSTVLAREYPREQYF.

The chain recombines TRBV27 with TRBJ2-7; the match to TRBD1 covers 7 bases. Per germline, CDR1 MNHEY and CDR2 SMNVEV (reference sequence). The CDR3 covers 14 residues. The J segment lost 2 bases and the V segment lost 4 bases, leaving 5 bases of the junction unmatched. The CDR3 DNA is TGTGCCAGCAGTTATGGGGACAGAGCCTACGAGCAGTACTTC. Its translation: CASSYGDRAYEQYF.